The rows below give T cell receptor beta chains drawn from one sample of a study of T cell repertoires in cytomegalovirus infection. No cognate antigen is known for these TCRs. TCRdb fed the reads into MiXCR, producing one record per CDR3 protein. Here the sample spans roughly 570,000 distinct CDR3 sequences, approximately 40% being singletons. Source: cultured PBMCs, taken from culture after CMV antigen stimulation. The source is a human donor in good health (CMV status not recorded). Some clones in this sample may be carry-over from other donors' samples. CDR3s include the opening cysteine and the closing phenylalanine or tryptophan. The order of the fields is J gene, V gene, CDR3 protein.

TRBJ2-3 | TRBV6-2/TRBV6-3 | CASSQTSGRAVDTQYF
TRBJ2-7 | TRBV27 | CASSPTEIHYEQYF
TRBJ1-1 | TRBV7-8 | CASSFGREGTEAFF
TRBJ2-2 | TRBV27 | CASSSRTGVSRAGELFF
TRBJ1-3 | TRBV28 | CASTHLGGGDGPLSGNTIYF
TRBJ2-7 | TRBV7-2 | CASSLARRGPYEQYF
TRBJ2-1 | TRBV6-1 | CASSHPPSLGLGEQFF
TRBJ2-6 | TRBV29-1 | CSVEDLLSTGANVLTF
TRBJ2-1 | TRBV24-1 | CATAQGDEQFF
TRBJ2-3 | TRBV18 | CASSFLGGLTDTQYF
TRBJ1-5 | TRBV6-6 | CASSGDSYQPQHF
TRBJ2-1 | TRBV7-2 | CASSLRPSSGAEFF
TRBJ1-6 | TRBV2 | CASSEAGDNSPLHF
TRBJ2-3 | TRBV29-1 | CSVVGSSGGHF
TRBJ1-2 | TRBV4-2 | CASSQDTGTPRGYTF
TRBJ2-7 | TRBV5-1 | CASSLSAGLYEQYF
TRBJ2-2 | TRBV19 | CASSNRGRELFF
TRBJ2-1 | TRBV7-2 | CASSLGPPGRGPNNEQFF
TRBJ2-7 | TRBV20-1 | CSARWRNGTYEQYF
TRBJ2-1 | TRBV24-1 | CATSDPQPGDSYNEQFF
TRBJ2-5 | TRBV12-3/TRBV12-4 | CASSFVGTQETQYF
TRBJ2-7 | TRBV20-1 | CSATDGRLNEQYF
TRBJ1-6 | TRBV7-2 | CASSFFGTGGARPPLHF
TRBJ2-3 | TRBV7-2 | CASSPGLVDTQYF
TRBJ2-1 | TRBV12-3/TRBV12-4 | CASSSGERSEQFF
TRBJ2-1 | TRBV28 | CASRSLGGGRHNEQFF
TRBJ2-7 | TRBV12-3/TRBV12-4 | CASSTQGRGSYEQYF
TRBJ2-1 | TRBV29-1 | CSVSPSGYNEQFF
TRBJ1-2 | TRBV12-3/TRBV12-4 | CASTRTPDGYTF
TRBJ2-1 | TRBV4-1 | CASSHAGNVQFF
TRBJ2-1 | TRBV6-2/TRBV6-3 | CASKGLAGPRGVYNEQFF
TRBJ1-1 | TRBV18 | CASSPAGMDTEAFF
TRBJ2-1 | TRBV7-2 | CASSLARTSGSYNEQFF
TRBJ2-7 | TRBV27 | CASSLTFGDTAYEQYF
TRBJ2-7 | TRBV19 | CASSSRPGGREQYF
TRBJ2-4 | TRBV5-1 | CASSLGSGKNIQYF
TRBJ1-2 | TRBV12-3/TRBV12-4 | CASSLIAGAGYTF
TRBJ2-7 | TRBV2 | CASSRGTISYEQYF
TRBJ1-1 | TRBV20-1 | CTTGTGAPTEAFF
TRBJ1-1 | TRBV6-1 | CASSEYWWVPTEAFF
TRBJ2-2 | TRBV10-3 | CAIRDGGTSGRAVGELFF
TRBJ1-1 | TRBV5-1 | CASSLVREGTTEAFF
TRBJ2-3 | TRBV29-1 | CSGRRPSTDTQYF
TRBJ2-1 | TRBV19 | CASSINGRASSYNEQFF
TRBJ2-2 | TRBV7-8 | CASSSKLGELFF
TRBJ1-1 | TRBV20-1 | CSGLWGAMNTEAFF
TRBJ2-7 | TRBV4-1 | CASSPSGLAGGPYEQYF
TRBJ1-1 | TRBV7-6 | CASSSFGGSAFF
TRBJ2-7 | TRBV12-3/TRBV12-4 | CASRLGLAGSYEQYF
TRBJ2-1 | TRBV4-1 | CASSQGQLRDEQFF
TRBJ2-2 | TRBV27 | CASSLSWDTGELFF
TRBJ1-2 | TRBV11-2 | CASSLIGSANYGYTF